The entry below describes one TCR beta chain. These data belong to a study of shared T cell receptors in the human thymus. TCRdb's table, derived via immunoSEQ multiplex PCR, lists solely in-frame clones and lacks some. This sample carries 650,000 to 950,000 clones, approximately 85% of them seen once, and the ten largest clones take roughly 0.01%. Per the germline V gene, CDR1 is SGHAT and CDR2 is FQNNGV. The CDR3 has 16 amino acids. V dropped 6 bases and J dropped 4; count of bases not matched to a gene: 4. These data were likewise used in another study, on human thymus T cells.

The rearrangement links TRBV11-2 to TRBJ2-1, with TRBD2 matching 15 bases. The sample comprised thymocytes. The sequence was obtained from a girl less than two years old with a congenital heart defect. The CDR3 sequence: CASRGTSGGHYNEQFF. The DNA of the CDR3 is TGTGCCAGCAGAGGGACTAGCGGGGGGCATTACAATGAGCAGTTCTTC.